The 12 T cell receptor beta chains listed next were all sequenced from one sample in a study of OX40 agonist ivuxolimab in advanced cancers. Clones were read by immunoSEQ multiplex PCR, and TCRdb kept only the in-frame ones, dropping some. The table has approximately 50,000 clones, about nine tenths seen once; the top ten hold 14%. The starting material was CD4+ or CD8+ T cells sorted from blood, obtained in a trial of the OX40 agonist ivuxolimab. The receptor set was obtained from an adult with an advanced solid tumor such as melanoma, head and neck, liver or kidney cancer.

The V call is TRBV19, the J call TRBJ1-6; D is uncertain. The CDR3 spans 17 residues. Trimming removed 3 bases from V and 0 bases from J, with 12 bases in between. The germline V gene has CDR1 LNHDA and CDR2 SQIVND (reference sequence). CDR3 in amino acids: CASSMGSSGSYNSPLHF. The DNA for the CDR3 is TGTGCCAGTAGTATGGGAAGTAGCGGCTCCTATAATTCACCCCTCCACTTT.

This clone came up once. This rearrangement joins TRBV5-1 to TRBJ2-1; no reliable D call. The V gene's germline CDR1 is SGHRS and CDR2 YFSETQ. V was cut by 1 base and J by 7 bases, with 9 bases left in between. The CDR3 loop spans 13 amino acids. The CDR3 DNA is TGCGCCAGCAGCTTGTTTTTCCCAAATGAGCAGTTCTTC. Encoded protein: CASSLFFPNEQFF.

Only a few counts were recorded for this clone. The chain has TRBV4-3 and TRBJ2-2; the D is unclear. V lost 2 bases, J lost 8 bases, and 6 bases lay in between. The CDR3 is 12 residues long. Germline V gene sequence: CDR1 LGHNA, CDR2 YSLEER. The CDR3 loop is CASSQNRGELFF. The CDR3, as DNA: TGCGCCAGCAGCCAAAACAGAGGGGAGCTGTTTTTT.

V is TRBV4-1 and J is TRBJ2-5; 7 positions agree with TRBD2. The CDR3 has 15 residues. Germline trimming cut 0 bases from V and 1 base from J; bases unmatched to any gene: 2. CDR1 and CDR2 from the germline V gene are MGHRA and YSYEKL. DNA for the CDR3: TGCGCCAGCAGCCAAGATCGCGGGGGCCAAGAGACCCAGTACTTC. This gives the protein CASSQDRGGQETQYF.

The V and J genes are TRBV6-5 and TRBJ1-2; D call uncertain. Trimming cost V 4 bases and J 8 bases, with 14 bases left between them. This CDR3 has 13 amino acids. Looked up from germline, CDR1 is MNHEY and CDR2 is SVGAGI. CDR3 protein: CASSFKSSGGYTF. DNA of the CDR3: TGTGCCAGCAGTTTTAAGAGCTCCGGGGGCTACACCTTC.

With respect to this clone: One junction end disagrees with the germline gene, perhaps due to a read error. The rearrangement joins TRBV5-3 to TRBJ2-7; 12 nucleotides align to TRBD1. TRBV5-3 is placed among ORFs of uncertain function. This CDR3 is built from 15 residues. The CDR3 DNA reads as TGTGCCAGCAGCTTAGGGGACAGGGGGCGTAAAGAGCAGTACTTC. As protein: CASSLGDRGRKEQYF.

This chain uses TRBV19 with TRBJ2-7; D remains unclear. Germline V gene sequence: CDR1 LNHDA, CDR2 SQIVND (reference sequence). The CDR3 extends over 13 amino acids. Trimming took 7 bases from V and 2 from J, leaving 12 bases between them. CDR3 loop: CASKDVGTYEQYF. The CDR3 DNA reads TGTGCCAGTAAAGACGTAGGAACCTACGAGCAGTACTTC.

The chain combines TRBV5-6 with TRBJ2-3; TRBD2 might be the D (7 bases). Trimming took 0 bases from V and 4 from J, leaving 15 bases between them. Germline V gives CDR1 SGHDT, CDR2 YYEEEE. The CDR3 totals 16 residues. The CDR3 here is CASSLERGRAADTQYF. In nucleotides, the CDR3 is TGTGCCAGCAGCTTGGAGAGGGGGAGGGCTGCAGATACGCAGTATTTT.

The V and J genes are TRBV14 and TRBJ1-3, with TRBD1 matching over 9 bases. The CDR3 spans 16 residues. Germline V gene lookup returns CDR1 SGHDN and CDR2 FVKESK. Unmatched junction bases numbered 9, after V lost 6 bases and J lost 3 bases. Here the CDR3 DNA reads TGTGCCAGCAGTAGACCGGGACAGGGAGTTGGAAACACCATATATTTT. This codes for CASSRPGQGVGNTIYF.

The J gene is TRBJ2-2, the V gene TRBV10-2; D remains unclear. V was pared by 9 bases and J by 3 bases, with 11 bases between. Germline CDR1 reads WSHSY; CDR2 reads SAAADI. The CDR3 loop spans 13 amino acids. The CDR3 DNA reads as TGCGCCAGTGAACCAGAATACACCGGGGAGCTGTTTTTT. It translates to CASEPEYTGELFF.

This clone has a handful of counts. The chain employs TRBV5-4 and TRBJ1-2, with 9 bases identical to TRBD1. V lost 3 bases, J lost 8 bases, and 8 bases stayed unmatched. The CDR3 extends over 14 amino acids. CDR1 and CDR2 from the germline V gene are SGHNT and YYREEE (reference sequence). CDR3 DNA: TGTGCCAGCAGCTGGGACACAGGGGGCAAGGGCTACACCTTC. Translation gives CASSWDTGGKGYTF.

V and J are TRBV19 and TRBJ2-7, with TRBD1 identical over 7 bases. CDR1 is LNHDA, CDR2 SQIVND, per germline (reference sequence). The CDR3 extends over 15 amino acids. J lost 4 bases, V lost 4 bases, and 10 bases had no gene match. Here the CDR3 reads CASSTLVTGYYEQYF. The CDR3 coding sequence is TGTGCCAGTAGTACTCTCGTGACAGGGTATTACGAGCAGTACTTC.